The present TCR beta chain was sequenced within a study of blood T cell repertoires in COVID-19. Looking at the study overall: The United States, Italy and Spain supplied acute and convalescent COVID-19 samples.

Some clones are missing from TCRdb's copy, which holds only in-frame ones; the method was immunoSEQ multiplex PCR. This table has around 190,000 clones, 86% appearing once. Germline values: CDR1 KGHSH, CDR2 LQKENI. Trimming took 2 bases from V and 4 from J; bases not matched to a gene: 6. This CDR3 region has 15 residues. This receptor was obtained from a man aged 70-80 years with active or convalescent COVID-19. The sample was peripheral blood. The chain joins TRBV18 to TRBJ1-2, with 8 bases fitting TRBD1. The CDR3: CASSPLTGVVYGYTF. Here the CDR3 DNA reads TGTGCCAGCTCACCATTGACAGGGGTCGTCTATGGCTACACCTTC.